The T cell receptor beta chain described here comes from a study of T cells in Graves' hyperthyroidism and ophthalmopathy. An absence of ophthalmopathy progression within 18 months meant stable Graves' hyperthyroidism. The CDR3 has 16 amino acids. V was pared by 6 bases and J by 2 bases, with 9 bases of the junction left unmatched. Germline values: CDR1 WSHSY, CDR2 SAAADI. This clonotype was observed once. Amplified regions were TCR beta CDR3 sequences from RNA transcripts. Primed by the HTBI set, a first-round RT-PCR was run on the TCR CDR3. TCRdb analysed the multiplex PCR reads with MiXCR anew, one entry per CDR3 protein. This sample has under 250,000 distinct CDR3 sequences; more than 15% occur once, and the top ten carry 50%.

The chain couples TRBV10-2 to TRBJ2-1, with 8 nucleotides matching TRBD2. This TCR was sampled from a man between 45 and 60 years old with Graves' hyperthyroidism. Sample: blood. CDR3 amino acids: CASSQDAGGTYNEQFF. Here the CDR3 DNA reads TGCGCCAGCAGCCAAGATGCGGGAGGCACCTACAATGAGCAGTTCTTC.